This TCR beta chain was profiled in a study of blood T cell repertoires in COVID-19. The data were produced by immunoSEQ multiplex PCR, yet TCRdb's version contains in-frame clones alone and is incomplete. The sample gives approximately 17,000 clones, about 91% of which show up once; about 5% is in the top ten. The sequenced sample consisted of PBMCs or T cells enriched from blood (not recorded which). The TCR was taken from a woman aged 25 to 39 who had recovered from COVID-19.

CDR3 nucleotides: TGTGCCAGCGCTGGGGGCGTTCTGAACACTGAAGCTTTCTTT. Encoded protein: CASAGGVLNTEAFF. The chain recombines TRBV28 with TRBJ1-1; D may be TRBD1 (6 bases). V dropped 8 bases and J dropped 0 bases, with 13 bases sitting between them. The CDR3 extends over 14 amino acids. Germline CDR1 reads MDHEN; CDR2 reads SYDVKM.